This T cell receptor (beta chain) was identified during a study of cytomegalovirus exposure and HLA in healthy donors. Whole-study findings and limits: The tendency of first-cohort TCR clusters to co-occur in the approximately 110 validation repertoires was identified by a subsequent analysis. CMV antigen specificity of a few CMV-associated chains was confirmed in vitro.

The CDR3 loop spans 12 amino acids. Germline V lookup: CDR1 SGHTA, CDR2 FQGTGA. The V end lost 5 bases, the J end lost 6 bases, and 11 bases lay between the germline ends. On this clone itself: What it recognizes is unknown.

This table comes from immunoSEQ multiplex PCR, and its TCRdb copy is limited to in-frame clones, with some not included. Here the sample spans under 250,000 clones, 87% being singletons. This receptor was taken from a man aged 18 to 29 in good health and CMV-seronegative. Sequences were obtained from PBMCs. V is TRBV7-3 and J is TRBJ2-7, with D unresolved. The CDR3 reads CASSAPPGEQYF. CDR3 in DNA: TGTGCCAGCAGCGCACCCCCCGGCGAGCAGTACTTC.